This T cell receptor beta chain was documented in a study of CD8+ T cells in alopecia areata. Study in general: Tofacitinib therapy took 6 to 18 months; 6 months off drug came after. Study observations and caveats: Patients shared TCRs less clearly than mice did, possibly for HLA-related reasons.

The CDR3 spans 13 residues. Trimming removed 7 bases at V and 3 bases at J, with 12 bases between. Germline V gives CDR1 LNHDA, CDR2 SQIVND (reference sequence). Treatment reported: oral pan-JAK inhibitor, 5-10 mg twice daily. Reverse transcribed after extraction, RNA yielded cDNA as the sequencing template. Profiling relied on immunoSEQ multiplex PCR, and the TCRdb table lists in-frame clones only, not all of them. The table includes about 210,000 clones, about 64% detected once. In the case of this clone: The antigen remains undetermined.

The V and J genes are TRBV19 and TRBJ1-2, with D uncertain. This material consisted of CD4+ T cells sorted from blood, taken at week 4, from a patient treated with tofacitinib. This receptor was taken from a human donor with alopecia areata. CDR3 amino acids: CASNEGLDYGYTF. CDR3 DNA sequence: TGTGCCAGTAACGAGGGATTAGACTATGGCTACACCTTC.